This TCR beta chain stems from a study of cytomegalovirus exposure and HLA in healthy donors. The study, taken as a whole, reports: Researchers reported in a later analysis that common viral pathogens appeared linked to several top clusters.

In the PCR, 60 Vbeta and 13 Jbeta primers were used. Clones were sequenced by immunoSEQ multiplex PCR, and TCRdb holds only the in-frame ones, with some missing. Here the sample spans approximately 180,000 clones, 84% being singletons. About this clone itself: Its antigen is not identified.

The germline V gene encodes CDR1 SEHNR and CDR2 FQNEAQ (reference sequence). V was clipped by 5 bases and J by 5 bases; unmatched bases: 8. The CDR3 is 15 amino acids. Source material: PBMCs. The chain combines TRBV7-9 with TRBJ1-4; 7 bases are a match to TRBD1. This TCR was recovered from a man aged 18 to 30 in good health and CMV-seronegative. CDR3 region: CASSPPGQINEKLFF. In DNA, the CDR3 is TGTGCCAGCAGCCCCCCGGGACAGATCAATGAAAAACTGTTTTTT.